What follows are 19 T cell receptor beta chains derived from one specimen sequenced in a study of T-cell reconstitution after alpha-beta-depleted transplantation in children. Preparing the TCRbeta library involved the use of unique molecular identifiers. TCRdb re-called the PCR reads through MiXCR, storing one row per CDR3 protein. The data show approximately 97,000 distinct CDR3 sequences, with approximately 6% seen just once and roughly 5.5% held by the top ten. The material was PBMCs, mostly from graft donor cells, obtained 60 days after TCRalphabeta/CD19-depleted stem cell transplant. These receptors all come from a female patient younger than 10 who had a stem cell transplant for Fanconi anemia, so the T cells may come from the graft donor.

This clonotype was seen many times. This chain links TRBV5-1 with TRBJ2-1; TRBD1 agrees at 11 bases. Germline trimming cut 0 bases from V and 0 bases from J; bases unmatched to any gene: 5. From germline, CDR1 is SGHRS and CDR2 YFSETQ. The CDR3 spans 18 residues. The CDR3 nucleotides read TGCGCCAGCAGCTTGGGCCGGGACAGGGGGGACTCCTACAATGAGCAGTTCTTC. This codes for CASSLGRDRGDSYNEQFF.

This clonotype has ten or more counts. The chain combines TRBV19 with TRBJ2-3; D is possibly TRBD2 (6 bases). Trimming took 0 bases from V and 4 from J, leaving 11 bases between them. The germline V gene encodes CDR1 LNHDA and CDR2 SQIVND (reference sequence). There are 15 residues in the CDR3. CDR3 sequence reads: CASSIDDRDSDTQYF. CDR3 nucleotides: TGTGCCAGTAGTATAGATGATAGGGACTCAGATACGCAGTATTTT.

This clonotype appeared a few times. In DNA, the CDR3 is TGTGCCAGCAGCCAAGGGCCAGCGGGGGCCCAAGTTAGAGATACGCAGTATTTT. This encodes CASSQGPAGAQVRDTQYF. This chain joins TRBV25-1 and TRBJ2-3; 8 bases match TRBD2. V dropped 6 bases and J dropped 5; count of bases not matched to a gene: 19. CDR1 is MGHDK and CDR2 is SYGVNS in the germline V gene. There are 18 residues in the CDR3.

This clonotype has at least ten counts. This chain connects TRBV28 to TRBJ2-7, with TRBD2 identical over 11 bases. With V trimmed by 5 bases and J by 0 bases, 12 bases remained unmatched. Germline V gene lookup returns CDR1 MDHEN and CDR2 SYDVKM. There are 18 residues in the CDR3. The CDR3 is CASSLVFGLAGGSYEQYF. The DNA for the CDR3 is TGTGCCAGCAGTCTTGTATTCGGGCTAGCGGGAGGCTCCTACGAGCAGTACTTC.

The rearrangement links TRBV28 to TRBJ2-7; TRBD2 agrees at 8 bases. This CDR3 is built from 14 residues. The V and J ends lost 3 bases and 0 bases, in that order; junction bases with no gene match: 1. Germline V gene sequence: CDR1 MDHEN, CDR2 SYDVKM. CDR3: CASSLGLDSYEQYF. CDR3 DNA: TGTGCCAGCAGTTTGGGACTAGACTCCTACGAGCAGTACTTC.

The sample holds a few counts of this clonotype. V gene TRBV5-4 combines with J gene TRBJ1-2; D not certain. This CDR3 has 14 residues. CDR1 and CDR2 from the germline V gene are SGHNT and YYREEE (reference sequence). Trimming stripped 4 bases from V and 1 base from J, with 11 bases between. The CDR3 sequence: CASSLGRLNYGYTF. DNA of the CDR3: TGTGCCAGCAGCCTCGGACGGCTTAACTATGGCTACACCTTC.

This clonotype was recorded at least ten times. The V and J genes are TRBV5-1 and TRBJ2-5; possibly TRBD2 for D (5 bases). Germline values: CDR1 SGHRS, CDR2 YFSETQ. This CDR3 is 15 amino acids long. Trimming cost V 0 bases and J 4 bases, with 13 bases left between them. CDR3 coding DNA: TGCGCCAGCAGCTTGGATTTGCGGGTTCGAGAGACCCAGTACTTC. Amino acid sequence: CASSLDLRVRETQYF.

This clonotype was detected many times. This rearrangement joins TRBV9 to TRBJ2-2; 7 positions match TRBD2. The CDR3 spans 15 residues. V was pared by 0 bases and J by 1 base, with 0 bases of the junction left unmatched. Germline V CDR1 and CDR2: SGDLS, YYNGEE. The CDR3 DNA follows: TGTGCCAGCAGCGTAGGCGGGAGGAACACCGGGGAGCTGTTTTTT. Translated: CASSVGGRNTGELFF.

This clonotype was observed at least ten times. The chain is built from TRBV20-1 and TRBJ2-3, with no clear D. V was pared by 3 bases and J by 3 bases, with 10 bases between. CDR3 length: 13 amino acids. Germline assignment: CDR1 DFQATT and CDR2 SNEGSKA (reference sequence). The CDR3 sequence: CSASWSRTDTQYF. The CDR3 coding sequence is TGCAGTGCTAGTTGGAGTAGGACAGATACGCAGTATTTT.

This clonotype was seen at least ten times. This rearrangement joins TRBV5-1 to TRBJ2-7; 7 bases line up with TRBD2. The CDR3 has 14 amino acids. From germline, CDR1 is SGHRS and CDR2 YFSETQ. V shed 3 bases and J 7 bases; nucleotides not matched to a gene: 10. This CDR3 is CASSSRDYASEQYF. CDR3 coding DNA: TGCGCCAGCAGCTCCCGGGACTACGCTTCAGAGCAGTACTTC. Supplemented by reference TRBV5-1 and TRBJ2-7, the full variable domain reads KAGVTQTPRYLIKTRGQQVTLSCSPISGHRSVSWYQQTPGQGLQFLFEYFSETQRNKGNFPGRFSGRQFSNSRSEMNVSTLELGDSALYLCASSSRDYASEQYFGPGTRLTVT.

This clonotype was counted at least ten times. The chain is built from TRBV5-5 and TRBJ2-3, with D possibly TRBD1 on 6 matching bases. V lost 4 bases, J lost 2 bases, and 17 bases lay in between. The CDR3 consists of 16 residues. Germline CDR1 reads SGHKS; CDR2 reads YYEKEE (reference sequence). Written as DNA, the CDR3 is TGTGCCAGCAGCCCGTGGACAGAGCCCCCCACAGATACGCAGTATTTT. It translates to CASSPWTEPPTDTQYF. The full variable domain, rest sourced from reference TRBV5-5 and TRBJ2-3, is DAGVTQSPTHLIKTRGQQVTLRCSPISGHKSVSWYQQVLGQGPQFIFQYYEKEERGRGNFPDRFSARQFPNYSSELNVNALLLGDSALYLCASSPWTEPPTDTQYFGPGTRLTVL.

This clonotype was recorded many times. The rearrangement joins TRBV7-9 to TRBJ1-1; 8 bases agree with TRBD1. With V trimmed by 2 bases and J by 4 bases, 6 bases remained unmatched. Germline CDR1 reads SEHNR; CDR2 reads FQNEAQ (reference sequence). The CDR3 covers 15 residues. CDR3 sequence: CASSLSRGRSTEAFF. The CDR3 DNA reads TGTGCCAGCAGCTTATCCAGGGGGCGAAGCACTGAAGCTTTCTTT.

In this sample, this clonotype turned up many times. V is TRBV5-6 and J is TRBJ2-1; D ambiguous. This CDR3 has 15 residues. V gave up 3 bases and J gave up 4 bases, with 14 bases separating them. CDR1 is SGHDT and CDR2 is YYEEEE in the germline V gene. CDR3 in amino acids: CASSYAGPDYNEQFF. As DNA, the CDR3 is TGTGCCAGCAGCTACGCCGGGCCAGATTACAATGAGCAGTTCTTC.

The V and J genes are TRBV20-1 and TRBJ2-1; 8 bases map to TRBD2. Germline CDR1 reads DFQATT; CDR2 reads SNEGSKA (reference sequence). Losses at the gene ends were 3 bases for V and 0 bases for J; bases not matched to a gene: 4. The CDR3 sequence is 15 residues long. The CDR3 nucleotides read TGCAGTGCTAGGGGACTAGACCACTCCTACAATGAGCAGTTCTTC. Translating gives CSARGLDHSYNEQFF.

In this sample, this clonotype turned up many times. V usage is TRBV6-2 or TRBV6-3 and J usage is TRBJ1-5; D gene uncertain. The CDR3 has 14 residues. V lost 0 bases, J lost 9 bases, and 12 bases lay in between. From germline, CDR1 is MNHEY and CDR2 SVGEGT. The CDR3 nucleotides read TGTGCCAGCAGTTACTCCGCGGTTGGATGGCCCCAGCATTTT. The encoded protein is CASSYSAVGWPQHF.

This clonotype was seen repeatedly, ten times or more. The rearrangement uses TRBV5-5 and TRBJ2-5; D not resolved. The length of the CDR3 is 14 residues. The V and J ends lost 6 bases and 3 bases respectively, with 15 bases between them. CDR1 and CDR2 from the germline V gene are SGHKS and YYEKEE (reference sequence). The CDR3 loop reads CASTSGPLEETQYF. DNA of the CDR3: TGTGCCAGCACCTCCGGGCCTCTGGAAGAGACCCAGTACTTC.

The genes are TRBV28 and TRBJ2-7, with D perhaps being TRBD1 or TRBD2 (5 bases each). V dropped 6 bases and J dropped 0 bases, with 18 bases sitting between them. Germline-derived CDR1 and CDR2 are MDHEN and SYDVKM. The CDR3 is made up of 16 amino acids. CDR3 sequence (DNA): TGTGCCAGCAGGCACTGGGGCGGGCGGAGCTCCTACGAGCAGTACTTC. Protein product: CASRHWGGRSSYEQYF.

This clonotype came up a few times. The chain couples TRBV5-5 to TRBJ2-1; D not certain. Per germline, CDR1 SGHKS and CDR2 YYEKEE (reference sequence). V was clipped by 7 bases and J by 5 bases, with 13 bases between them. This CDR3 spans 13 amino acids. CDR3 nucleotide sequence: TGTGCCAGCCTCGGACCCGAAAACAATGAGCAGTTCTTC. It specifies CASLGPENNEQFF.

This chain connects TRBV5-1 to TRBJ2-1; TRBD1 might be the D (5 bases). Germline CDR1 is SGHRS and CDR2 is YFSETQ. Trimming shortened V by 4 bases and J by 10 bases, and 21 bases separated the two germline ends. The CDR3 covers 15 residues. The CDR3 loop reads CASSPKVQGKGEQFF. The CDR3 DNA follows: TGCGCCAGCAGCCCGAAGGTGCAGGGAAAAGGGGAGCAGTTCTTC.